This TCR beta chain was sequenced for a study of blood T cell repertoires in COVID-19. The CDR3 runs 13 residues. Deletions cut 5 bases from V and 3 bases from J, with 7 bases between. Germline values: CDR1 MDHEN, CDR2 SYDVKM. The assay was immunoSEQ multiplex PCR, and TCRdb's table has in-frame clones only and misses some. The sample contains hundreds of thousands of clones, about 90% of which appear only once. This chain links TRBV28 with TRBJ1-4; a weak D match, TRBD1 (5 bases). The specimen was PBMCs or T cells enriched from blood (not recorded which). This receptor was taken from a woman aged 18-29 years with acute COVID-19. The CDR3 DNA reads TGTGCCAGCAGTGGGGGGGCTAATGAAAAACTGTTTTTT. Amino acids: CASSGGANEKLFF.